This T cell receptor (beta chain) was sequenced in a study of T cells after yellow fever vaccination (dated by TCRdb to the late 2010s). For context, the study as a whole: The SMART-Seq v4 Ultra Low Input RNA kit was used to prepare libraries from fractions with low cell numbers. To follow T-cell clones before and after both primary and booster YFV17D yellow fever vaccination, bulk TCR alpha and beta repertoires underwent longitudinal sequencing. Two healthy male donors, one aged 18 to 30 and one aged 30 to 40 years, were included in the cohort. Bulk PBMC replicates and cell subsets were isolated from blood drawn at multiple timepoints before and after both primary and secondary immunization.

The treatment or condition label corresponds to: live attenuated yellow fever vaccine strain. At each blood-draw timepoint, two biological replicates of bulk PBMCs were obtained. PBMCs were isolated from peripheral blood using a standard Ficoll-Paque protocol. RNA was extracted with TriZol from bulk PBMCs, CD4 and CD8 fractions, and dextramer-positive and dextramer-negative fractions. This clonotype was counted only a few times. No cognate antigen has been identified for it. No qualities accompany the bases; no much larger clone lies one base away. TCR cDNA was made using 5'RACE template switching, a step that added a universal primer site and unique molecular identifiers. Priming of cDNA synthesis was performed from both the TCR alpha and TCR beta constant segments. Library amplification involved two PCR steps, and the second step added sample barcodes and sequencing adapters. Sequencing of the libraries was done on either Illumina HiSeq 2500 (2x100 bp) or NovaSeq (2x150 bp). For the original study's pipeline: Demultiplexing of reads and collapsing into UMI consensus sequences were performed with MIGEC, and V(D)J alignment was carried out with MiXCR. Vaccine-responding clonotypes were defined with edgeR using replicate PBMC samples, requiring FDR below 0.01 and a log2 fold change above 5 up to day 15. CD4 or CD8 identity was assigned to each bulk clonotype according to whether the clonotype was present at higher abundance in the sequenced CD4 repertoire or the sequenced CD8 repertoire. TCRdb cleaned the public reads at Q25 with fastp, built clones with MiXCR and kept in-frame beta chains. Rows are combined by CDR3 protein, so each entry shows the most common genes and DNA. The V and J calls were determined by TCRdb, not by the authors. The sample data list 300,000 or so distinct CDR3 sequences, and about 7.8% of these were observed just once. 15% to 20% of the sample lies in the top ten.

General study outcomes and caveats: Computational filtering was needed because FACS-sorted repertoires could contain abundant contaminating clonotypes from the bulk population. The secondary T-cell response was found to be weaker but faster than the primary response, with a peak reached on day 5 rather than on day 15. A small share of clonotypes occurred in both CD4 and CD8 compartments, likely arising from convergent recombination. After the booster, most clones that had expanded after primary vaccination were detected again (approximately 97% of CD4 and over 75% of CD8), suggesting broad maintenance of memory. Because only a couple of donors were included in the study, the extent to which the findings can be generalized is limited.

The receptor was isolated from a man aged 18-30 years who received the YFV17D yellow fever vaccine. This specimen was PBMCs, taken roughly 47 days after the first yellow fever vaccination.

Read as DNA, the sequence is TGTGCCAGCGCCACCTCACGTACTAGCGACCACGAACACGCCGGGGAGCTGTTTTTT. Translated, it gives CASATSRTSDHEHAGELFF. The chain was built from TRBV6-2 or TRBV6-3 and TRBJ2-2; 7 bases in the junction line up with TRBD2. Taken from cysteine to phenylalanine, the CDR3 has 19 residues. The retained sequence is limited to the CDR3, 57 bases, with the frame set at the first base. CDR1 and CDR2 are drawn from the germline V gene: MNHEY, SVGEGT. Trimming leaves V shorter by 8 bases and J shorter by 6 bases, with the junction holding 24 bases beyond the gene matches.